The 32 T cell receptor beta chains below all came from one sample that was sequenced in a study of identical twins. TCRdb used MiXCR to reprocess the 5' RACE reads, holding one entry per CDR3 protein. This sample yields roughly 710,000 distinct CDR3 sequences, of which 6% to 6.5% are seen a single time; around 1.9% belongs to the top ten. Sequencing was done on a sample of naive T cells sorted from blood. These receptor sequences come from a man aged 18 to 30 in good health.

The CDR3 reads CASRQPLTGTTEAFF. DNA for the CDR3: TGTGCCAGCAGACAACCCCTGACAGGGACCACTGAAGCTTTCTTT. This chain connects TRBV6-2 or TRBV6-3 to TRBJ1-1; TRBD1 aligns across 7 bases. The CDR3 is 15 amino acids. V trimming: 6 bases; J trimming: 4 bases; junction bases outside the gene matches: 11. Germline lookup yields CDR1 MNHEY and CDR2 SVGEGT.

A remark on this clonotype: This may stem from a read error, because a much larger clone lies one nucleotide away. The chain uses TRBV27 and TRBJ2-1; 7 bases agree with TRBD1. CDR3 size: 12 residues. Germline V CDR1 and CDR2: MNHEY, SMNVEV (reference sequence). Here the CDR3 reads CSIGQAYNEQFF. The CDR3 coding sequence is TGTTCCATAGGACAGGCTTACAATGAGCAGTTCTTC.

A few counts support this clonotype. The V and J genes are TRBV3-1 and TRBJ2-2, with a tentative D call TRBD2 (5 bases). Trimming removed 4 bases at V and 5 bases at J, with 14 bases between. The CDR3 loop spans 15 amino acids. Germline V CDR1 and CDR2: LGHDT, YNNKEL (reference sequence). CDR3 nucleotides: TGTGCCAGCAGCCCCGGACTTCGGAAGACCGGGGAGCTGTTTTTT. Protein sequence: CASSPGLRKTGELFF.

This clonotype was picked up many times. The CDR3 sequence: CASSNLYSYGYTF. The CDR3 DNA is TGTGCCAGTAGTAACCTTTATTCCTATGGCTACACCTTC. The genes are TRBV19 and TRBJ1-2; no firm D call. The CDR3 is 13 residues long. V was trimmed by 4 bases and J by 4 bases, leaving 10 bases between them. Germline CDR1 LNHDA, CDR2 SQIVND (reference sequence).

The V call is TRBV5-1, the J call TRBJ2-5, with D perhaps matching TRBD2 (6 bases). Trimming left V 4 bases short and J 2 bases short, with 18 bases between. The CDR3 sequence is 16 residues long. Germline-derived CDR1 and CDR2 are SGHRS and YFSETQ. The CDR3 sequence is CASSPNHPSAQETQYF. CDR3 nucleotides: TGCGCCAGCAGCCCAAACCATCCTAGCGCGCAAGAGACCCAGTACTTC.

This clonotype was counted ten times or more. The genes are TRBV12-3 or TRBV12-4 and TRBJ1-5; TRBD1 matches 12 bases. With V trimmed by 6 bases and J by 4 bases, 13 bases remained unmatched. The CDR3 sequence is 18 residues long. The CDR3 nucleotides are TGTGCCAGCAGCCAACAATTGGGGACAGGGGGCCTTAATCAGCCCCAGCATTTT. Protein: CASSQQLGTGGLNQPQHF.

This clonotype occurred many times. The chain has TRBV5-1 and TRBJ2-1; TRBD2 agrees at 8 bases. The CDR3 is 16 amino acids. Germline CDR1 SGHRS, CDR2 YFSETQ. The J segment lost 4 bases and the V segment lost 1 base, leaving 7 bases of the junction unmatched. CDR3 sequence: CASSLPVSGRYNEQFF. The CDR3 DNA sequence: TGCGCCAGCAGCTTGCCCGTGAGCGGGAGATACAATGAGCAGTTCTTC.

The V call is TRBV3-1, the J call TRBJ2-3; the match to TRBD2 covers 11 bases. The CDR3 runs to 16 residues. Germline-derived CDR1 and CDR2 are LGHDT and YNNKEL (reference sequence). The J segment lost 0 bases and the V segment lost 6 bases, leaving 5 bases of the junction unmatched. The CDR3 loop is CASRPGTSGSTDTQYF. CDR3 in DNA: TGTGCCAGCAGACCCGGGACTAGCGGTAGCACAGATACGCAGTATTTT.

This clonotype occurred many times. The CDR3 spells CASSHGTLGEQFF. The DNA of the CDR3 is TGCGCCAGCAGCCACGGCACGTTGGGTGAGCAGTTCTTC. The genes are TRBV4-1 and TRBJ2-1, with D unresolved. Per germline, CDR1 MGHRA and CDR2 YSYEKL. V gave up 3 bases and J gave up 9 bases, with 12 bases separating them. This CDR3 comprises 13 residues.

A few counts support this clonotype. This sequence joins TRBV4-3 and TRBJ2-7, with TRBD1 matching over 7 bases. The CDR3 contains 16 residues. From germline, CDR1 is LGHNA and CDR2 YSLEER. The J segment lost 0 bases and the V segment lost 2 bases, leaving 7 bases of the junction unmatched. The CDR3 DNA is TGCGCCAGCAGCCAAAGCCCGGCAGGGGGCTCCTACGAGCAGTACTTC. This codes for CASSQSPAGGSYEQYF.

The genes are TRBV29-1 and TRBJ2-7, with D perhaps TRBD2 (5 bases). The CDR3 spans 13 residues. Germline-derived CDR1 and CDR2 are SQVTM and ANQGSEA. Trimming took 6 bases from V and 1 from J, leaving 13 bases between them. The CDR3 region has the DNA TGCAGCGTGTTCGGACTCGATTCCTACGAGCAGTACTTC. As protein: CSVFGLDSYEQYF.

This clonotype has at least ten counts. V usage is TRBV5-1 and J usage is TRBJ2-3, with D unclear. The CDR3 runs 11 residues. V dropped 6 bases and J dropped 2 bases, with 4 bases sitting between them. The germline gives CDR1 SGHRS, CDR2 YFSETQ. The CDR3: CASKYTDTQYF. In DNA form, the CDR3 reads TGCGCCAGCAAATACACAGATACGCAGTATTTT.

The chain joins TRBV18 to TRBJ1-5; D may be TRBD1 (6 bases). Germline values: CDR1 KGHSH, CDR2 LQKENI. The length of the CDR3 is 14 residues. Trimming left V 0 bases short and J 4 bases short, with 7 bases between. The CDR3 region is CASSPPGTNQPQHF. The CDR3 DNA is TGTGCCAGCTCACCACCGGGGACAAATCAGCCCCAGCATTTT.

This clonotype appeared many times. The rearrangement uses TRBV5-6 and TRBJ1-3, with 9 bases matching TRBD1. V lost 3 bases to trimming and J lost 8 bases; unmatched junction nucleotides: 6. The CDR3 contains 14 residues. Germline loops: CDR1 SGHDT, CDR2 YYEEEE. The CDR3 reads CASSYGTGWHTIYF. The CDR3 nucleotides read TGTGCCAGCAGCTACGGGACAGGGTGGCACACCATATATTTT.

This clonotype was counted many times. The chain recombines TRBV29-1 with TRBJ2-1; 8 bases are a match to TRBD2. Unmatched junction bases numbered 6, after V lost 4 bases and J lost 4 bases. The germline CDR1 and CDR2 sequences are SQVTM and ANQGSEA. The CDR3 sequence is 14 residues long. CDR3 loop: CSVGSLAGYNEQFF. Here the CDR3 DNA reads TGCAGCGTTGGTAGCCTAGCGGGTTACAATGAGCAGTTCTTC.

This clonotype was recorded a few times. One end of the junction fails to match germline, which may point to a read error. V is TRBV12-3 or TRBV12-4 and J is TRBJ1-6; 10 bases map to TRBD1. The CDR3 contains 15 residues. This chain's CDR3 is CASSRAGQGDSPPHF. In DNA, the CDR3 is TGTGCCAGCAGCCGAGCAGGACAGGGGGATTCACCCCCCCACTTT.

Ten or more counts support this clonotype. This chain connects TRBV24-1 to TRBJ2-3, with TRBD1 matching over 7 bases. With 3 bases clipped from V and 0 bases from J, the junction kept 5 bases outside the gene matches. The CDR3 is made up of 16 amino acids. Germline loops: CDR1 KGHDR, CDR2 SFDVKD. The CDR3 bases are TGTGCCACCAGTGATACCCGGGACAGTAGCACAGATACGCAGTATTTT. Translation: CATSDTRDSSTDTQYF.

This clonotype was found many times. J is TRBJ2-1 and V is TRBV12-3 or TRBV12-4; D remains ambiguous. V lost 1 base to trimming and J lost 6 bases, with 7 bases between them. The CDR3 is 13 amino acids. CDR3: CASSLGRPNEQFF. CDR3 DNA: TGTGCCAGCAGTTTAGGGCGCCCCAATGAGCAGTTCTTC.

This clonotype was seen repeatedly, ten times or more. As DNA, the CDR3 is TGTGCCAGCAGCCAAAACGAGGCAGGAAATGAAAAACTGTTTTTT. Translating gives CASSQNEAGNEKLFF. The chain combines TRBV14 with TRBJ1-4; no reliable D call. The ends were cut back, 2 bases at V and 5 bases at J, with 12 bases in the middle. Germline CDR1 is SGHDN and CDR2 is FVKESK. This CDR3 is 15 amino acids long.

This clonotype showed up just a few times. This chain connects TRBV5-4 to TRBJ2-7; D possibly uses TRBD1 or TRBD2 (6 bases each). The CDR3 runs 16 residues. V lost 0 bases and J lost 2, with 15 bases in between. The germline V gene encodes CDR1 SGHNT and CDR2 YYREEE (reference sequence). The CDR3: CASSLGGGTPTYEQYF. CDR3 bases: TGTGCCAGCAGCTTGGGAGGGGGGACACCCACCTACGAGCAGTACTTC.

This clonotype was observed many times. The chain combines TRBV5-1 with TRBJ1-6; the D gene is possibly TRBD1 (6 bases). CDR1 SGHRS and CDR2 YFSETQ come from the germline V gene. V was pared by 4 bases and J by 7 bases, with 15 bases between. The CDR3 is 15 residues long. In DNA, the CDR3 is TGCGCCAGCAGCACCCAAGGACAGCGAAATTCACCCCTCCACTTT. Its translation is CASSTQGQRNSPLHF.

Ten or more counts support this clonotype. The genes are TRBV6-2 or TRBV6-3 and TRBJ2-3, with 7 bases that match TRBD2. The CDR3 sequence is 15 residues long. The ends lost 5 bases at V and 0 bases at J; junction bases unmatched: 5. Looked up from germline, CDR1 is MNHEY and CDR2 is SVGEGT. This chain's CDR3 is CASSPAGLSTDTQYF. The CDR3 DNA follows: TGTGCCAGCAGTCCAGCGGGATTGAGCACAGATACGCAGTATTTT.

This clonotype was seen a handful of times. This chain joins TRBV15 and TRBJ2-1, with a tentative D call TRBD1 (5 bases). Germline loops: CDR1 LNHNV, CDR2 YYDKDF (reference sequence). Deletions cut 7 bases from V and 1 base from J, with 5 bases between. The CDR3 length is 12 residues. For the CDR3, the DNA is TGTGCCACCAAGGGGTCCTACAATGAGCAGTTCTTC. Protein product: CATKGSYNEQFF.

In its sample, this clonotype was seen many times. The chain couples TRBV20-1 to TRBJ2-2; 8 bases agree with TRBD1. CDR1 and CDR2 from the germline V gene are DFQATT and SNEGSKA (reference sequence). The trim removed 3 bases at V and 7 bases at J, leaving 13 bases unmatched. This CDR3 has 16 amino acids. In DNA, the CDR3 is TGCAGTGCTAGCCCATTGCAGGGGGCGCCGGTCGGGGAGCTGTTTTTT. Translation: CSASPLQGAPVGELFF.

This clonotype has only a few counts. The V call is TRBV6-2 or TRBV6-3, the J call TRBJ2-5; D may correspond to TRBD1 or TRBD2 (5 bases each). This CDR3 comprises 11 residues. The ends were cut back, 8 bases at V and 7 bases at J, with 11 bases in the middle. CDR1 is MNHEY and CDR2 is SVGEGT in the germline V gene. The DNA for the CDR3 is TGTGCCAGCCGGGGCCCCACGACCCAGTACTTC. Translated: CASRGPTTQYF.

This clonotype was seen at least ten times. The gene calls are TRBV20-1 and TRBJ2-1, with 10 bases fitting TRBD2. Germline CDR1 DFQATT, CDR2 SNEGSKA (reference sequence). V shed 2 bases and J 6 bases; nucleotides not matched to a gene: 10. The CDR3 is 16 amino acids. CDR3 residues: CSARNPGTSASNEQFF. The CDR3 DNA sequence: TGCAGTGCTAGAAACCCCGGGACTAGCGCCTCCAATGAGCAGTTCTTC.

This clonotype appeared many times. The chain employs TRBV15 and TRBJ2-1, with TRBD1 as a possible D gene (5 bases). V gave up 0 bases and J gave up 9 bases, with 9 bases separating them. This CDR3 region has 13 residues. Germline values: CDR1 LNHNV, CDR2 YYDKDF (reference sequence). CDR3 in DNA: TGTGCCACCAGCAGAGATATAAGGGGTGAGCAGTTCTTC. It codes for CATSRDIRGEQFF. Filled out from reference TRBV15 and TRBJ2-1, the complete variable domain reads DAMVIQNPRYQVTQFGKPVTLSCSQTLNHNVMYWYQQKSSQAPKLLFHYYDKDFNNEADTPDNFQSRRPNTSFCFLDIRSPGLGDTAMYLCATSRDIRGEQFFGPGTRLTVL.

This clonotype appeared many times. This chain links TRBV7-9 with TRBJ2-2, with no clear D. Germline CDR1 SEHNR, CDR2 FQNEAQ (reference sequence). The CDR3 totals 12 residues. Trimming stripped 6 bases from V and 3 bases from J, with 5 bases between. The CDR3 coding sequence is TGTGCCAGCAGACCACACACCGGGGAGCTGTTTTTT. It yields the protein CASRPHTGELFF.

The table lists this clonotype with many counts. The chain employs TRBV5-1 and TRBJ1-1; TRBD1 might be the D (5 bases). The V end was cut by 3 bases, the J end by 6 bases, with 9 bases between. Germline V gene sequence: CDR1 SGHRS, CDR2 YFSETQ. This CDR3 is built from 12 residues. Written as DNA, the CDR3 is TGCGCCAGCAGCTCCCCGGGGGCTGAAGCTTTCTTT. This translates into CASSSPGAEAFF. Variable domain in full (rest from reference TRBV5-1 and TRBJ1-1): KAGVTQTPRYLIKTRGQQVTLSCSPISGHRSVSWYQQTPGQGLQFLFEYFSETQRNKGNFPGRFSGRQFSNSRSEMNVSTLELGDSALYLCASSSPGAEAFFGQGTRLTVV.

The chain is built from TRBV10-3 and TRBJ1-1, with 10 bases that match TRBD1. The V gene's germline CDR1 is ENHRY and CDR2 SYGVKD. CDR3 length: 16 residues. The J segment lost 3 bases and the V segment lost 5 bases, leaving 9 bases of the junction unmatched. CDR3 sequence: CAISPGTGAGYTEAFF. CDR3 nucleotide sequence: TGTGCCATCAGTCCCGGGACAGGGGCGGGGTACACTGAAGCTTTCTTT.

As DNA, the CDR3 is TGTGCCAGCAGCCAAGATCTGGTACTAGCGGCACAAGAGACCCAGTACTTC. Protein product: CASSQDLVLAAQETQYF. The chain carries TRBV3-1 and TRBJ2-5; 8 nucleotides align to TRBD2. This CDR3 comprises 17 residues. The V and J ends lost 0 bases and 2 bases, in that order; junction bases with no gene match: 8. Germline loops: CDR1 LGHDT, CDR2 YNNKEL (reference sequence).

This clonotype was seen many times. The CDR3 nucleotides read TGCAGTGCTTTCGCGGGAAACCAAGAGACCCAGTACTTC. Protein: CSAFAGNQETQYF. The V call is TRBV20-1, the J call TRBJ2-5, with D perhaps TRBD2 (6 bases). Looked up from germline, CDR1 is DFQATT and CDR2 is SNEGSKA (reference sequence). The CDR3 contains 13 residues. V was clipped by 5 bases and J by 0 bases, with 10 bases between them.